Sequencing of this TCR beta chain was carried out in a study of T-cell memory formation after mild COVID-19. In the study overall: Largely, the TCR clusters proved donor specific. Regarding the study as a whole: In pre-infection memory, a portion of responding clones appeared, which suggested that cross-reactive memory joined.

This clonotype has only a few counts. The antigen remains unidentified. Constant-segment-primed 5'RACE gave TCR alpha and TCR beta cDNA libraries with sample barcodes and UMIs. TCRdb reprocessed the 5' RACE reads via MiXCR and lists one record per CDR3 protein. The sample has hundreds of thousands of distinct CDR3 sequences; roughly 15% are singletons. V shed 6 bases and J shed 1 base, with 11 bases lying between them. CDR1 is DFQATT and CDR2 is SNEGSKA in the germline V gene (reference sequence). CDR3 length equals 13 residues. The chain employs TRBV20-1 and TRBJ2-3; no definite D call. Sequencing was performed on PBMCs or a T cell subset sorted from them (not recorded which). This receptor was taken from a man aged 18 to 29 who had mild COVID-19 (a few samples of this study predate the infection). Cell type and time point are not known. The CDR3 nucleotides are TGCAGTGCCTTTGGGATACGCACAGATACGCAGTATTTT. Protein product: CSAFGIRTDTQYF.